The 19 T cell receptor beta chains in this list originate from one sample, sequenced in a study of radiation and T cells in renal cell carcinoma. The protocol was immunoSEQ multiplex PCR, while the TCRdb copy is restricted to in-frame clones and leaves out a portion. The profile shows about 150,000 clones, about 88% of them singletons. Time point: baseline pretreatment blood. Treatment specified: 15 Gy SBRT to primary tumor, nephrectomy 4 weeks later. The sequenced sample was blood, obtained from a patient whose treatment included radiotherapy and nephrectomy. These receptors were taken from a woman aged 70-85 years with renal cell carcinoma.

The chain joins TRBV4-3 to TRBJ2-3, with TRBD2 identical over 9 bases. J lost 0 bases, V lost 0 bases, and 10 bases had no gene match. CDR1 and CDR2 (germline): LGHNA, YSLEER. The CDR3 contains 19 residues. The CDR3 protein is CASSQDWRGGASSTDTQYF. The CDR3 nucleotides are TGCGCCAGCAGCCAAGATTGGCGGGGGGGCGCCTCCAGCACAGATACGCAGTATTTT.

This rearrangement joins TRBV5-1 to TRBJ1-2, with 7 bases aligning to TRBD1. The CDR3 extends over 13 amino acids. V was pared by 3 bases and J by 5 bases, with 4 bases of the junction left unmatched. Germline-derived CDR1 and CDR2 are SGHRS and YFSETQ. Here the CDR3 reads CASSSDRKYGYTF. The CDR3 coding sequence is TGCGCCAGCAGCTCGGACAGGAAGTATGGCTACACCTTC.

The V and J genes are TRBV2 and TRBJ1-3; a weak D match, TRBD1 (5 bases). The germline V and J ends were trimmed by 3 bases and 4 bases, with 10 bases remaining between them. CDR1 SNHLY and CDR2 FYNNEI come from the germline V gene. There are 14 residues in the CDR3. The CDR3 region is CASSDRVRGNTIYF. CDR3 DNA: TGTGCCAGCAGTGACAGGGTGAGAGGAAACACCATATATTTT. Full variable domain (outside the CDR3, taken from reference TRBV2 and TRBJ1-3): EPEVTQTPSHQVTQMGQEVILRCVPISNHLYFYWYRQILGQKVEFLVSFYNNEISEKSEIFDDQFSVERPDGSNFTLKIRSTKLEDSAMYFCASSDRVRGNTIYFGEGSWLTVV.

V and J are TRBV18 and TRBJ1-4; 10 bases agree with TRBD1. The germline V gene has CDR1 KGHSH and CDR2 LQKENI. V was clipped by 6 bases and J by 5 bases; unmatched bases: 6. The CDR3 has 15 residues. This CDR3 is CASSLPGQGNEKLFF. Written as DNA, the CDR3 is TGTGCCAGCTCCCTTCCGGGACAGGGGAATGAAAAACTGTTTTTT.

This chain connects TRBV19 to TRBJ1-4; 8 nucleotides line up with TRBD1. The CDR3 covers 14 residues. The germline gives CDR1 LNHDA, CDR2 SQIVND (reference sequence). J gave up 5 bases and V 3 bases, and 2 bases lay outside the gene matches. CDR3 sequence reads: CASSMDRVNEKLFF. In DNA, the CDR3 is TGTGCCAGTAGTATGGACAGGGTCAATGAAAAACTGTTTTTT.

The V gene is TRBV19, the J gene TRBJ2-7; no clear D gene. This CDR3 comprises 13 residues. V lost 5 bases and J 0 bases, leaving 8 bases between the germline ends. Germline values: CDR1 LNHDA, CDR2 SQIVND (reference sequence). The CDR3 nucleotides are TGTGCCAGTAGTCGGGCTGCCTCCTACGAGCAGTACTTC. Its translation is CASSRAASYEQYF.

The V gene is TRBV6-5, the J gene TRBJ2-3, with 7 bases aligning to TRBD2. CDR1 and CDR2 from the germline V gene are MNHEY and SVGAGI. Trimming removed 2 bases from V and 6 bases from J; junction bases left unmatched: 8. The CDR3 contains 15 residues. CDR3 bases: TGTGCCAGCAGTTACGGGAGGGCGGGGAGTGATACGCAGTATTTT. Translated, it gives CASSYGRAGSDTQYF.

V usage is TRBV4-3 and J usage is TRBJ2-1; 7 bases agree with TRBD1. Germline loops: CDR1 LGHNA, CDR2 YSLEER. The trim removed 3 bases at V and 11 bases at J, leaving 4 bases unmatched. CDR3 size: 12 residues. The CDR3: CASSQDRQQQFF. CDR3 in DNA: TGCGCCAGCAGCCAGGACAGGCAGCAGCAGTTCTTC.

The chain carries TRBV4-1 and TRBJ1-3; D uncertain. V was cut by 7 bases and J by 4 bases, with 17 bases left in between. The germline gives CDR1 MGHRA, CDR2 YSYEKL. This CDR3 is built from 15 residues. Here the CDR3 reads CASTSGVGKGNTIYF. In DNA, the CDR3 is TGCGCCAGCACCTCCGGGGTGGGGAAAGGAAACACCATATATTTT.

This clone has only one observation. This chain joins TRBV7-3 and TRBJ2-3; D is perhaps TRBD1 (6 bases). V lost 3 bases, J lost 6 bases, and 13 bases lay in between. Per germline, CDR1 SGHTA and CDR2 FQGTGA. The length of the CDR3 is 14 residues. The CDR3 DNA reads as TGTGCCAGCAGCTTTGACAGGCCGAGGGATACGCAGTATTTT. It yields the protein CASSFDRPRDTQYF. The whole variable domain, filled in from reference TRBV7-3 and TRBJ2-3, reads GAGVSQTPSNKVTEKGKYVELRCDPISGHTALYWYRQSLGQGPEFLIYFQGTGAADDSGLPNDRFFAVRPEGSVSTLKIQRTERGDSAVYLCASSFDRPRDTQYFGPGTRLTVL.

This clone was observed a few times. The genes are TRBV5-1 and TRBJ1-1; D not resolved. The V end was cut by 4 bases, the J end by 4 bases, with 11 bases between. The CDR3 has 13 residues. Germline V gene data show CDR1 as SGHRS and CDR2 as YFSETQ. The CDR3 DNA reads TGCGCCAGCAGCCTGACTGGAGTCACTGAAGCTTTCTTT. As protein: CASSLTGVTEAFF.

CDR3 bases: TGTGCCTGGAAAGTAGCGGGGACCTACGAGCAGTACTTC. This sequence encodes CAWKVAGTYEQYF. This chain connects TRBV30 to TRBJ2-7, with 8 nucleotides matching TRBD2. The CDR3 extends over 13 amino acids. Germline CDR1 reads GTSNPN; CDR2 reads SVGIG (reference sequence). The ends lost 4 bases at V and 2 bases at J; junction bases unmatched: 4.

The count of this clone is one. The chain carries TRBV5-1 and TRBJ1-1; maybe TRBD1 (6 bases). V lost 0 bases to trimming and J lost 5 bases, with 17 bases between them. The CDR3 totals 16 residues. Germline V lookup: CDR1 SGHRS, CDR2 YFSETQ. CDR3 loop: CASSLESQGIGTEAFF. CDR3 nucleotide sequence: TGCGCCAGCAGCTTGGAAAGTCAGGGGATCGGGACTGAAGCTTTCTTT. Full variable domain (missing parts from reference TRBV5-1 and TRBJ1-1): KAGVTQTPRYLIKTRGQQVTLSCSPISGHRSVSWYQQTPGQGLQFLFEYFSETQRNKGNFPGRFSGRQFSNSRSEMNVSTLELGDSALYLCASSLESQGIGTEAFFGQGTRLTVV.

The chain recombines TRBV2 with TRBJ1-4; 10 positions agree with TRBD1. CDR3 length: 15 amino acids. Trimming took 7 bases from V and 8 from J; bases not matched to a gene: 10. Germline loops: CDR1 SNHLY, CDR2 FYNNEI. Here the CDR3 reads CASTDRGPSREKLFF. DNA for the CDR3: TGTGCCAGCACCGACAGGGGGCCCTCAAGGGAAAAACTGTTTTTT.

The J gene is TRBJ2-1, the V gene TRBV7-3; 9 bases match TRBD2. The CDR3 totals 16 residues. CDR1 and CDR2 from the germline V gene are SGHTA and FQGTGA. V trimming: 2 bases; J trimming: 0 bases; junction bases outside the gene matches: 2. CDR3: CASSLLAGSSYNEQFF. The CDR3 coding sequence is TGTGCCAGCAGCTTACTAGCGGGGAGCTCCTACAATGAGCAGTTCTTC.

The table lists this clone with a count of one. This chain joins TRBV7-2 and TRBJ2-2, with 7 bases matching TRBD1. The CDR3 is made up of 16 amino acids. J gave up 6 bases and V 1 base, and 8 bases lay outside the gene matches. CDR1 is SGHTA and CDR2 is FQGNSA in the germline V gene. The CDR3 nucleotides read TGTGCCAGCAGCTTAGGGACAGGACTCGCAGCCGGGGAGCTGTTTTTT. Amino acid sequence: CASSLGTGLAAGELFF.

The chain joins TRBV6-1 to TRBJ2-6; no reliable D call. Trimming removed 7 bases from V and 0 bases from J, with 10 bases in between. This CDR3 has 15 amino acids. Germline loops: CDR1 MNHNS, CDR2 SASEGT. The CDR3 reads CASNIYHSGANVLTF. The CDR3 DNA reads as TGTGCCAGCAATATCTACCACTCTGGGGCCAACGTCCTGACTTTC.

The chain uses TRBV6-1 and TRBJ1-1, with D perhaps TRBD1 (6 bases). The CDR3 is 14 amino acids. Germline V gene sequence: CDR1 MNHNS, CDR2 SASEGT. V was clipped by 8 bases and J by 4 bases, with 17 bases between them. CDR3 loop: CASVSGGSFTEAFF. The CDR3 DNA follows: TGTGCCAGCGTATCCGGGGGCTCTTTCACTGAAGCTTTCTTT.

The chain uses TRBV6-1 and TRBJ1-2, with unresolved D. Germline V gene sequence: CDR1 MNHNS, CDR2 SASEGT. The CDR3 contains 13 residues. V was clipped by 8 bases and J by 0 bases, with 10 bases between them. The CDR3 region is CASADLANYGYTF. The CDR3 nucleotides read TGTGCCAGCGCTGACTTAGCTAACTATGGCTACACCTTC.